One sample yielded the 2 T cell receptor beta chains listed below, sequenced in a study of OX40 agonist ivuxolimab in advanced cancers. Profiled with immunoSEQ multiplex PCR; TCRdb holds only in-frame clones, not every one. The profile shows nearly 110,000 clones, 91% of them singletons. The sequencing here drew on CD4+ or CD8+ T cells sorted from blood, taken in a trial of the OX40 agonist ivuxolimab. The receptors were sampled from an adult with an advanced solid tumor such as melanoma, head and neck, liver or kidney cancer.

V is TRBV1 and J is TRBJ2-1; the DNA was not compared with TRBD2, the D call given in the table. TRBV1 is assigned pseudogene status. The CDR3 sequence is 14 residues long. CDR3 sequence (DNA): TGCACCAGCAGCGGGCTAGCGGCTTACAATGAGCAGTTCTTC. Residues: CTSSGLAAYNEQFF.

This chain joins TRBV5-1 and TRBJ1-1; D call uncertain. Between the trimmed V and J ends, which lost 3 bases and 4 bases, there was a span of 7 bases. The germline CDR1 and CDR2 sequences are SGHRS and YFSETQ. The length of the CDR3 is 12 residues. The CDR3 sequence: CASSSRGTEAFF. CDR3 coding DNA: TGCGCCAGCAGCTCTCGAGGCACTGAAGCTTTCTTT. The full variable domain, with the rest looked up from reference TRBV5-1 and TRBJ1-1, is KAGVTQTPRYLIKTRGQQVTLSCSPISGHRSVSWYQQTPGQGLQFLFEYFSETQRNKGNFPGRFSGRQFSNSRSEMNVSTLELGDSALYLCASSSRGTEAFFGQGTRLTVV.